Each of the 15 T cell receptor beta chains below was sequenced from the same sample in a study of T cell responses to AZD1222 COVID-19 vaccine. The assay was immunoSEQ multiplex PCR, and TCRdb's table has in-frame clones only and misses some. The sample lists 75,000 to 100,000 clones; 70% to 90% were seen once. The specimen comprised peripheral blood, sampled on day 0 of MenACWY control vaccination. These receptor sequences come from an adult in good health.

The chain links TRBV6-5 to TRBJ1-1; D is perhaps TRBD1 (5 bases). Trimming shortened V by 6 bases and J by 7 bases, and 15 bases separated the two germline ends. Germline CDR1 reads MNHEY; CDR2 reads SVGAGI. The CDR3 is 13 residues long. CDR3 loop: CASSLTETNEAFF. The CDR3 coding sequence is TGTGCCAGCAGCTTGACAGAGACTAATGAAGCTTTCTTT.

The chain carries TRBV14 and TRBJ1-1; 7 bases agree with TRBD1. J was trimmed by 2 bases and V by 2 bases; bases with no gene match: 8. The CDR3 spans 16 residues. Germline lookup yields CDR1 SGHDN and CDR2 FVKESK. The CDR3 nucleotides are TGTGCCAGCAGCCAAACAGGGGCGGATATAAACACTGAAGCTTTCTTT. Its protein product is CASSQTGADINTEAFF.

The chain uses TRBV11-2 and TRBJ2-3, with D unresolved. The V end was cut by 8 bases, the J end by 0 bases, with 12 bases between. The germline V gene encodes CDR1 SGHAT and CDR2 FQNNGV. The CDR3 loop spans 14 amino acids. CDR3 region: CASLALRSTDTQYF. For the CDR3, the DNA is TGTGCCAGCTTGGCCCTCCGAAGCACAGATACGCAGTATTTT.

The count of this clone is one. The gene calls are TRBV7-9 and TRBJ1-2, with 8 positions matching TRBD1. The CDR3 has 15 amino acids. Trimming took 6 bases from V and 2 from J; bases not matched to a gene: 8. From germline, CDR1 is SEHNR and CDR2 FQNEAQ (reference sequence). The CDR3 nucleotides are TGTGCCAGCAGTCGTCCAGGGGGCGACAACTATGGCTACACCTTC. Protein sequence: CASSRPGGDNYGYTF.

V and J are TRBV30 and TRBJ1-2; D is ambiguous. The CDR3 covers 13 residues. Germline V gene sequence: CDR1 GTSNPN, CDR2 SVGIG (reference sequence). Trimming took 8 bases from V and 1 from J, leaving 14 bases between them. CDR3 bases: TGTGCCAAGTCGCCCAGTTATAACTATGGCTACACCTTC. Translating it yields CAKSPSYNYGYTF. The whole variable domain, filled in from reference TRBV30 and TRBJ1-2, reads SQTIHQWPATLVQPVGSPLSLECTVEGTSNPNLYWYRQAAGRGLQLLFYSVGIGQISSEVPQNLSASRPQDRQFILSSKKLLLSDSGFYLCAKSPSYNYGYTFGSGTRLTVV.

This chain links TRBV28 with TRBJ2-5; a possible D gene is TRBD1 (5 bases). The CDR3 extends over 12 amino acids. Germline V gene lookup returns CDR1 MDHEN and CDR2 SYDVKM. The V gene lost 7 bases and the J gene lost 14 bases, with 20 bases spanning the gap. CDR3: CASTPSWGPLYF. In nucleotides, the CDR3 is TGTGCCAGCACCCCCAGCTGGGGCCCATTATACTTC.

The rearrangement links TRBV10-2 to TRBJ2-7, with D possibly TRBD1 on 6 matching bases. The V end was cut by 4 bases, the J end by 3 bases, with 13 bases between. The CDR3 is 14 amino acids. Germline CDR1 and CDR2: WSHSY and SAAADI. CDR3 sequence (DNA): TGCGCCAGCAGTGCCCCTGGACAGAGCTACGAGCAGTACTTC. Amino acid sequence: CASSAPGQSYEQYF.

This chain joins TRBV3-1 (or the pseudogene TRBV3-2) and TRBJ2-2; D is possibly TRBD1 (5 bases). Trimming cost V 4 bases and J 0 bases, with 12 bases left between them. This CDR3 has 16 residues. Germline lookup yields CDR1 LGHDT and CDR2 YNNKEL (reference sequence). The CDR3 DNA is TGTGCCAGCAGCCCGAGACAGTACGCGAACACCGGGGAGCTGTTTTTT. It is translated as CASSPRQYANTGELFF.

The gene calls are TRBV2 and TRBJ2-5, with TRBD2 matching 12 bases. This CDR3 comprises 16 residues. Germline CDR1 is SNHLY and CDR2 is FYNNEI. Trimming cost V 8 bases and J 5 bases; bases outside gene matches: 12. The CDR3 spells CASLKPTSGGIETQYF. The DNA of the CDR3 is TGTGCCAGCTTAAAGCCTACTAGCGGGGGGATTGAGACCCAGTACTTC. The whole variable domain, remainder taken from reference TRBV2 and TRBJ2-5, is EPEVTQTPSHQVTQMGQEVILRCVPISNHLYFYWYRQILGQKVEFLVSFYNNEISEKSEIFDDQFSVERPDGSNFTLKIRSTKLEDSAMYFCASLKPTSGGIETQYFGPGTRLLVL.

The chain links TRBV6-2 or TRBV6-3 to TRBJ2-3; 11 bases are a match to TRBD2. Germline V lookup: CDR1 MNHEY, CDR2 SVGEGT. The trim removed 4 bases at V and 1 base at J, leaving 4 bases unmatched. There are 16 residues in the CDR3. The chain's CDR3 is CASSWSSGGGTDTQYF. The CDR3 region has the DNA TGTGCCAGCAGTTGGAGTAGCGGGGGGGGCACAGATACGCAGTATTTT.

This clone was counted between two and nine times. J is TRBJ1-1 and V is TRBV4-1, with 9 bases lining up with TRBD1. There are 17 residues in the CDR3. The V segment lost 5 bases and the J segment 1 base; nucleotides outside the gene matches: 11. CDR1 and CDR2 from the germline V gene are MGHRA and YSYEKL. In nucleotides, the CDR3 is TGCGCCAGCAGCAAAAGTCCCGTACAGGGGGCGAACACTGAAGCTTTCTTT. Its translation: CASSKSPVQGANTEAFF.

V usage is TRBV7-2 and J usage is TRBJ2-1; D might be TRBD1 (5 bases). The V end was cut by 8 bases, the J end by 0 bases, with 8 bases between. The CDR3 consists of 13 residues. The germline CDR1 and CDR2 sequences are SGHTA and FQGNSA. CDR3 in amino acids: CASGQPSYNEQFF. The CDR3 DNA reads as TGTGCCAGCGGACAACCCTCCTACAATGAGCAGTTCTTC. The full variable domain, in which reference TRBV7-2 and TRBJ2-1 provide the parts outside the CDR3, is GAGVSQSPSNKVTEKGKDVELRCDPISGHTALYWYRQSLGQGLEFLIYFQGNSAPDKSGLPSDRFSAERTGGSVSTLTIQRTQQEDSAVYLCASGQPSYNEQFFGPGTRLTVL.

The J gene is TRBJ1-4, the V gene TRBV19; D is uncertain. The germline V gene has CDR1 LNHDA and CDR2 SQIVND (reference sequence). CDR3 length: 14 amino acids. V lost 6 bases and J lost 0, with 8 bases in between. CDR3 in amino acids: CASRRVATNEKLFF. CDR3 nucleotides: TGTGCCAGTAGGCGGGTAGCAACTAATGAAAAACTGTTTTTT.

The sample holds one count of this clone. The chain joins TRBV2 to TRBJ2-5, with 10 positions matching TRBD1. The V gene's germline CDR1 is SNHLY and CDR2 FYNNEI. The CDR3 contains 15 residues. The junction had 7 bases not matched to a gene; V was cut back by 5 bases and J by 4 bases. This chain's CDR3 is CASSQGQGGRETQYF. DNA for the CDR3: TGTGCCAGCAGTCAAGGACAGGGGGGGAGAGAGACCCAGTACTTC.

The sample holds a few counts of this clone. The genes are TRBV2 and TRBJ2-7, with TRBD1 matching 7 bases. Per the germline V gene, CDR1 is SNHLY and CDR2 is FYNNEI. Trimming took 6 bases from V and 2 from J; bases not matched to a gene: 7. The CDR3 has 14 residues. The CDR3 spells CASRYRGGPYEQYF. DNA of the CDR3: TGTGCCAGCAGGTACAGGGGTGGTCCCTACGAGCAGTACTTC.